The present entry profiles one TCR beta chain with its context. The antigen remains unidentified. In TCRdb, the 5' RACE reads were re-called with MiXCR into one record per CDR3 protein. The sample shows 300,000 to 400,000 distinct CDR3 sequences, approximately 8.8% of them seen only once. The CDR3 loop spans 16 amino acids. With 4 bases clipped from V and 9 bases from J, the junction kept 14 bases outside the gene matches. CDR1 and CDR2 from the germline V gene are SGHAT and FQNNGV. This record belongs to a study of identical twins. Findings and limits, study-wide: Cross-sectional statistical analysis, not tracking of the same donors, underpinned the conclusions.

The J gene is TRBJ2-3, the V gene TRBV11-2; 9 bases are shared with TRBD2. This receptor was taken from a woman in her forties or fifties in good health. Material: naive T cells sorted from blood. The CDR3 here is CASSSPGVAGAGTQYF. As DNA, the CDR3 is TGTGCCAGCAGCTCCCCTGGGGTAGCGGGGGCTGGGACGCAGTATTTT.